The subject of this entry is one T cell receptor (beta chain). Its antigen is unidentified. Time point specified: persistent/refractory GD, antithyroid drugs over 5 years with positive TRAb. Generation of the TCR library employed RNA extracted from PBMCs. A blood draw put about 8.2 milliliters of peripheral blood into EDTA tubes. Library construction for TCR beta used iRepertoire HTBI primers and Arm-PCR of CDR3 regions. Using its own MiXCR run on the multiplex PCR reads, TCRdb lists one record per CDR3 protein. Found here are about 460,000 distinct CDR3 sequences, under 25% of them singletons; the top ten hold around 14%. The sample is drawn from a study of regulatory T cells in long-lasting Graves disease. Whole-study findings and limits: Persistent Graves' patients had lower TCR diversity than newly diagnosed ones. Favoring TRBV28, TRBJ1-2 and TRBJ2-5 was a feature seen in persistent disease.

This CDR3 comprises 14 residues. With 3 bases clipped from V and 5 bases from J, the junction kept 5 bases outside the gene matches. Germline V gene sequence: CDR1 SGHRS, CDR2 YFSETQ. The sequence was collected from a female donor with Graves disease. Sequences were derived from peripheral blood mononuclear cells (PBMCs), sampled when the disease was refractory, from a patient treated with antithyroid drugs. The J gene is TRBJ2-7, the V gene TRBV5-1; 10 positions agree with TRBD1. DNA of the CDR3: TGCGCCAGCAGCTGGCGGGACAGGGGTGACGAGCAGTACTTC. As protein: CASSWRDRGDEQYF.